A single sample is the source of the 15 T cell receptor beta chains below, sequenced in a study of cytomegalovirus exposure and HLA in healthy donors. The study ran its PCR with 60 Vbeta and 13 Jbeta primers. Some clones are missing from TCRdb's copy, which holds only in-frame ones; the method was immunoSEQ multiplex PCR. This sample has approximately 180,000 clones, with 80% to 90% found just once. Sequencing was performed on PBMCs. The source is a woman aged 18-29 years in good health and CMV-seropositive.

Points on this clone: At one of its ends the junction is not consistent with the germline gene, which may arise from a read error. The CDR3 region is CASSLTSGGGNQQFF. CDR3 DNA: TGTGCCAGCAGCCTAACTAGCGGGGGGGGCAATCAGCAGTTCTTC. The chain joins TRBV11-2 to TRBJ2-1, with 13 bases aligning to TRBD2. Germline-derived CDR1 and CDR2 are SGHAT and FQNNGV. The CDR3 contains 15 residues.

This clone was detected once. V is TRBV11-3 and J is TRBJ2-7; 7 positions match TRBD2. V dropped 2 bases and J dropped 7; count of bases not matched to a gene: 11. There are 15 residues in the CDR3. CDR1 and CDR2 from the germline V gene are SGHNT and YENEEA. The CDR3 DNA reads TGTGCCAGCAGCTTAAATGGCGGGGGAAGTGGGGAGCAGTACTTC. Residues: CASSLNGGGSGEQYF.

The CDR3: CASSLGQGDYNEQFF. DNA of the CDR3: TGCGCCAGCAGCTTAGGACAGGGGGACTACAATGAGCAGTTCTTC. The chain carries TRBV5-1 and TRBJ2-1, with 10 bases fitting TRBD1. There are 15 residues in the CDR3. After removal of 2 bases from V and 3 bases from J, the junction contained 2 bases not matched to a gene. Germline V gene lookup returns CDR1 SGHRS and CDR2 YFSETQ.

Comment on this clone: This sample includes further DNA sequences coding for the same CDR3. The chain employs TRBV27 and TRBJ2-7, with TRBD1 matching over 7 bases. Germline CDR1 reads MNHEY; CDR2 reads SMNVEV (reference sequence). Losses at the gene ends were 6 bases for V and 4 bases for J; bases not matched to a gene: 6. CDR3 length equals 13 residues. CDR3 nucleotides: TGTGCCAGCAGCAGGGACAGCTCTTACGAGCAGTACTTC. Translation gives CASSRDSSYEQYF.

The chain recombines TRBV2 with TRBJ1-5; 10 nucleotides line up with TRBD1. V trimming: 6 bases; J trimming: 2 bases; junction bases outside the gene matches: 10. This CDR3 contains 17 residues. Looked up from germline, CDR1 is SNHLY and CDR2 is FYNNEI. CDR3 bases: TGTGCCAGCAGGACGACAGGGGGCGCATTTGGCAATCAGCCCCAGCATTTT. Its protein product is CASRTTGGAFGNQPQHF.

This chain links TRBV5-1 with TRBJ1-2, with TRBD1 matching over 10 bases. Germline lookup yields CDR1 SGHRS and CDR2 YFSETQ. The CDR3 covers 15 residues. The V and J ends lost 3 bases and 5 bases, in that order; junction bases with no gene match: 7. CDR3 residues: CASSWGDRGTYGYTF. The DNA of the CDR3 is TGCGCCAGCAGCTGGGGGGACAGGGGAACTTATGGCTACACCTTC. The whole variable domain, filled in from reference TRBV5-1 and TRBJ1-2, reads KAGVTQTPRYLIKTRGQQVTLSCSPISGHRSVSWYQQTPGQGLQFLFEYFSETQRNKGNFPGRFSGRQFSNSRSEMNVSTLELGDSALYLCASSWGDRGTYGYTFGSGTRLTVV.

The genes are TRBV27 and TRBJ2-7; 7 bases match TRBD2. The length of the CDR3 is 14 residues. With 7 bases clipped from V and 7 bases from J, the junction kept 13 bases outside the gene matches. Germline V gene sequence: CDR1 MNHEY, CDR2 SMNVEV (reference sequence). The CDR3 reads CASTPRRPGGEQYF. Written as DNA, the CDR3 is TGTGCCAGCACCCCCCGCCGGCCGGGGGGTGAGCAGTACTTC.

The chain has TRBV4-3 and TRBJ1-5; D is unresolved. Trimming removed 0 bases at V and 7 bases at J, with 16 bases between. CDR3 size: 16 residues. CDR1 and CDR2 from the germline V gene are LGHNA and YSLEER. The CDR3: CASSQDRGQDPQPQHF. The CDR3 DNA follows: TGCGCCAGCAGCCAAGATCGAGGGCAGGACCCCCAGCCCCAGCATTTT.

There are a few counts of this clone. The J gene is TRBJ2-5, the V gene TRBV7-9, with a possible D match to TRBD1 (6 bases). The germline V and J ends were trimmed by 5 bases and 5 bases, with 12 bases remaining between them. The CDR3 totals 13 residues. Per germline, CDR1 SEHNR and CDR2 FQNEAQ (reference sequence). The CDR3 DNA is TGTGCCAGCAGCGATGGACAGTGGGAGACCCAGTACTTC. This sequence encodes CASSDGQWETQYF.

This chain connects TRBV7-2 to TRBJ2-3; unclear D gene. CDR1 SGHTA and CDR2 FQGNSA come from the germline V gene. The V end lost 3 bases, the J end lost 5 bases, and 18 bases lay between the germline ends. The CDR3 loop spans 16 amino acids. In DNA, the CDR3 is TGTGCCAGCAGCTTCGATCAAGGCGGTGGAAGAGATACGCAGTATTTT. This translates into CASSFDQGGGRDTQYF.

This chain links TRBV7-2 with TRBJ1-6, with TRBD1 as a possible D gene (6 bases). Trimming removed 5 bases from V and 7 bases from J, with 18 bases in between. CDR1 and CDR2 (germline): SGHTA, FQGNSA. This CDR3 is built from 16 residues. Here the CDR3 DNA reads TGTGCCAGCAGCCGACTCGGTCGGACAGTCAATTCACCCCTCCACTTT. Amino acid sequence: CASSRLGRTVNSPLHF.

This rearrangement joins TRBV6-4 to TRBJ2-1, with a tentative D call TRBD1 (6 bases). CDR3 size: 14 residues. Deletions cut 4 bases from V and 3 bases from J, with 10 bases between. Looked up from germline, CDR1 is MRHNA and CDR2 is SNTAGT. The CDR3 bases are TGTGCCAGCAGTGGGGGGCCAAGCTACAATGAGCAGTTCTTC. As protein: CASSGGPSYNEQFF.

This clone was seen only a few times. At one end, the junction sequence differs from germline, possibly due to a read error. V and J are TRBV7-9 and TRBJ1-4, with a tentative D call TRBD1 (6 bases). Germline V lookup: CDR1 SEHNR, CDR2 FQNEAQ (reference sequence). The CDR3 is made up of 17 amino acids. CDR3: CSSNSSPNRATNEKLFF. The CDR3 DNA follows: TGTTCCAGCAATTCATCCCCAAACAGGGCAACTAATGAAAAACTGTTTTTT.

This clone appeared a single time. The chain couples TRBV2 to TRBJ2-1, with D maybe TRBD1 (5 bases). V was trimmed by 3 bases and J by 2 bases, leaving 20 bases between them. Germline CDR1 reads SNHLY; CDR2 reads FYNNEI. The CDR3 is 18 residues long. DNA of the CDR3: TGTGCCAGCAGTGATGGGATGGGCAGGGAACCAACCTACAATGAGCAGTTCTTC. Translated, it gives CASSDGMGREPTYNEQFF.

This CDR3 reads CASSFGQAQPQHF. CDR3 nucleotide sequence: TGTGCCAGCAGCTTCGGACAGGCCCAGCCCCAGCATTTT. V is TRBV5-6 and J is TRBJ1-5; 7 bases align to TRBD1. With 2 bases clipped from V and 7 bases from J, the junction kept 3 bases outside the gene matches. This CDR3 spans 13 amino acids. The germline V gene encodes CDR1 SGHDT and CDR2 YYEEEE.